These 24 T cell receptor beta chains were sequenced from one sample in a study of response to subunit inactivated influenza vaccine. TCRdb passed the RT-PCR reads through MiXCR, listing each CDR3 protein once. This sample has 530,000 or so distinct CDR3 sequences, with about 15% found just once. The source material was PBMCs from blood, sampled 11 to 12 days after vaccination. Receptor source: a man aged 45-65 years who received an inactivated influenza vaccine.

CDR3 in DNA: TGTGCCAGCAGCTTAGCAGCGAGCGGGGGGACAGAGACCCAGTACTTC. It is translated as CASSLAASGGTETQYF. The J gene is TRBJ2-5, the V gene TRBV7-2, with TRBD2 matching 9 bases. Germline CDR1 is SGHTA and CDR2 is FQGNSA. The CDR3 is 16 residues long. With 0 bases clipped from V and 4 bases from J, the junction kept 6 bases outside the gene matches. The full variable domain, in which reference TRBV7-2 and TRBJ2-5 provide the parts outside the CDR3, is GAGVSQSPSNKVTEKGKDVELRCDPISGHTALYWYRQSLGQGLEFLIYFQGNSAPDKSGLPSDRFSAERTGGSVSTLTIQRTQQEDSAVYLCASSLAASGGTETQYFGPGTRLLVL.

CDR3 residues: CASSHEGWETQYF. The DNA for the CDR3 is TGTGCCAGCAGCCACGAGGGCTGGGAGACCCAGTACTTC. The chain joins TRBV12-3 or TRBV12-4 to TRBJ2-5, with a possible D match to TRBD2 (5 bases). This CDR3 comprises 13 residues. Trimming shortened V by 6 bases and J by 5 bases, and 13 bases separated the two germline ends.

This clonotype has just a few counts. This rearrangement joins TRBV7-2 to TRBJ1-4; D not certain. Trimming shortened V by 4 bases and J by 4 bases, and 4 bases separated the two germline ends. The CDR3 loop spans 12 amino acids. The germline V gene encodes CDR1 SGHTA and CDR2 FQGNSA. The CDR3 nucleotides are TGTGCCAGCAGCTCCTATAATGAAAAACTGTTTTTT. As protein: CASSSYNEKLFF.

The count of this clonotype is one. This rearrangement joins TRBV6-6 to TRBJ1-4, with unresolved D. The CDR3 runs to 13 residues. V was pared by 7 bases and J by 6 bases, with 12 bases between. From germline, CDR1 is MNHNY and CDR2 SVGAGI (reference sequence). DNA of the CDR3: TGTGCCAGCACTCGGCAGGAGGATGAAAAACTGTTTTTT. Protein: CASTRQEDEKLFF.

This clonotype turned up a few times. The rearrangement joins TRBV30 to TRBJ2-1; possibly TRBD2 for D (6 bases). V was pared by 2 bases and J by 7 bases, with 15 bases between. The CDR3 covers 14 residues. Germline V gives CDR1 GTSNPN, CDR2 SVGIG (reference sequence). The CDR3 region is CAWSRGGALNEQFF. The CDR3 coding sequence is TGTGCCTGGAGTCGAGGAGGGGCCCTAAATGAGCAGTTCTTC.

Many counts were recorded for this clonotype. The junction and the germline gene differ at one end; a read error may be behind it. The V call is TRBV5-1, the J call TRBJ2-7; TRBD2 might be the D (8 bases). Germline CDR1 is SGHRS and CDR2 is YFSETQ. This CDR3 is built from 14 residues. In nucleotides, the CDR3 is TGTGCCAGCAGCTTAGCGGGGACAGCCTACGAGCAGTACTTC. Translation: CASSLAGTAYEQYF.

This clonotype was seen more than once but under ten times. The gene calls are TRBV20-1 and TRBJ2-5; D is tentatively TRBD1 or TRBD2 (5 bases each). The CDR3 is 16 residues long. The V gene lost 6 bases and the J gene lost 0 bases, with 20 bases spanning the gap. Germline CDR1 is DFQATT and CDR2 is SNEGSKA (reference sequence). CDR3 amino acids: CSAANSGTDDQETQYF. The CDR3 DNA reads TGCAGTGCGGCCAACAGTGGGACGGACGACCAAGAGACCCAGTACTTC.

This clonotype was counted only a few times. The CDR3 DNA follows: TGTGCCATTGGGCAAGAGACCCAGTACTTC. This sequence encodes CAIGQETQYF. This chain joins TRBV10-3 and TRBJ2-5; no clear D gene. V dropped 9 bases and J dropped 2 bases, with 4 bases sitting between them. The germline CDR1 and CDR2 sequences are ENHRY and SYGVKD. The CDR3 contains 10 residues.

CDR3 nucleotides: TGTGCCAGCCCCAGGACTAGCGGTTACACAGATACGCAGTATTTT. Translating gives CASPRTSGYTDTQYF. This chain links TRBV6-1 with TRBJ2-3; TRBD2 aligns across 10 bases. V was clipped by 8 bases and J by 2 bases; unmatched bases: 7. The CDR3 is made up of 15 amino acids. In germline, CDR1 is MNHNS, CDR2 SASEGT.

The chain links TRBV6-1 to TRBJ2-7; 7 nucleotides line up with TRBD1. Trimming cost V 7 bases and J 2 bases; bases outside gene matches: 11. The CDR3 loop spans 15 amino acids. Germline-derived CDR1 and CDR2 are MNHNS and SASEGT. As DNA, the CDR3 is TGTGCCAGCACCCACACAGGGGATATCCCCTACGAGCAGTACTTC. It translates to CASTHTGDIPYEQYF.

The count of this clonotype is one. The rearrangement uses TRBV7-2 and TRBJ2-1, with D hard to call. The CDR3 is made up of 15 amino acids. Germline lookup yields CDR1 SGHTA and CDR2 FQGNSA. The ends were cut back, 5 bases at V and 7 bases at J, with 18 bases in the middle. Here the CDR3 DNA reads TGTGCCAGCAGCCTCGGCCCCGGTGGGCCAAATGAGCAGTTCTTC. Its protein is CASSLGPGGPNEQFF.

This clonotype has just a few counts. This rearrangement joins TRBV4-3 to TRBJ2-3, with D hard to call. Germline CDR1 reads LGHNA; CDR2 reads YSLEER. This CDR3 is 14 amino acids long. V was cut by 2 bases and J by 2 bases, with 8 bases left in between. CDR3 DNA: TGCGCCAGCAGCCAAAGACCTATCACAGATACGCAGTATTTT. It yields the protein CASSQRPITDTQYF.

This chain joins TRBV5-1 and TRBJ2-5; 8 bases map to TRBD1. Germline CDR1 and CDR2: SGHRS and YFSETQ. After removal of 4 bases from V and 5 bases from J, the junction contained 10 bases not matched to a gene. The CDR3 is 15 residues long. The CDR3 bases are TGCGCCAGCAGCGGAAACAGGGGGGTCGGGGAGACCCAGTACTTC. This sequence encodes CASSGNRGVGETQYF.

This clonotype has only a few counts. The chain carries TRBV19 and TRBJ2-1; 11 positions agree with TRBD2. V shed 7 bases, J shed 1 base, and the junction held 3 bases outside the gene matches. The CDR3 is 15 residues long. Looked up from germline, CDR1 is LNHDA and CDR2 is SQIVND (reference sequence). The CDR3 is CASTGTSGSYNEQFF. The DNA of the CDR3 is TGTGCCAGTACTGGGACTAGCGGATCCTACAATGAGCAGTTCTTC. Full variable domain (remainder filled in from reference TRBV19 and TRBJ2-1): DGGITQSPKYLFRKEGQNVTLSCEQNLNHDAMYWYRQDPGQGLRLIYYSQIVNDFQKGDIAEGYSVSREKKESFPLTVTSAQKNPTAFYLCASTGTSGSYNEQFFGPGTRLTVL.

A few counts support this clonotype. The genes are TRBV7-2 and TRBJ1-6; TRBD1 is a possible D gene (6 bases). CDR3 size: 15 residues. Trimming took off 5 bases at V and 7 bases at J, with 15 bases between the two ends. Per the germline V gene, CDR1 is SGHTA and CDR2 is FQGNSA. The CDR3 reads CASSPDPGGNSPLHF. In DNA form, the CDR3 reads TGTGCCAGCAGCCCGGACCCCGGGGGCAATTCACCCCTCCACTTT.

J is TRBJ2-3 and V is TRBV7-9, with 8 bases fitting TRBD2. The V gene's germline CDR1 is SEHNR and CDR2 FQNEAQ (reference sequence). The CDR3 is 16 amino acids. V was pared by 5 bases and J by 1 base, with 8 bases of the junction left unmatched. CDR3 DNA sequence: TGTGCCAGCAGCGACCTCGCAGCGGGAGGCACAGATACGCAGTATTTT. It yields the protein CASSDLAAGGTDTQYF.

V gene TRBV5-1 combines with J gene TRBJ2-3; D remains ambiguous. V dropped 2 bases and J dropped 6 bases, with 13 bases sitting between them. This CDR3 has 14 amino acids. Germline values: CDR1 SGHRS, CDR2 YFSETQ. The CDR3 region is CASSLPTPADTQYF. The CDR3 region has the DNA TGCGCCAGCAGCTTACCGACACCCGCGGATACGCAGTATTTT.

This clonotype appeared many times. V is TRBV28 and J is TRBJ2-7; TRBD2 matches at 7 bases. The CDR3 runs 15 residues. Looked up from germline, CDR1 is MDHEN and CDR2 is SYDVKM. V was clipped by 6 bases and J by 0 bases; unmatched bases: 8. CDR3 bases: TGTGCCAGCAGCCAGACGTCGGGGGGCTCCTACGAGCAGTACTTC. Its translation: CASSQTSGGSYEQYF. The full variable domain, completed using reference TRBV28 and TRBJ2-7, is DVKVTQSSRYLVKRTGEKVFLECVQDMDHENMFWYRQDPGLGLRLIYFSYDVKMKEKGDIPEGYSVSREKKERFSLILESASTNQTSMYLCASSQTSGGSYEQYFGPGTRLTVT.

This rearrangement joins TRBV30 to TRBJ1-5; no reliable D call. Looked up from germline, CDR1 is GTSNPN and CDR2 is SVGIG (reference sequence). V gave up 1 base and J gave up 3 bases, with 10 bases separating them. This CDR3 spans 14 amino acids. CDR3 region: CAWSATSNNQPQHF. The CDR3 DNA is TGTGCCTGGAGTGCGACTAGCAACAATCAGCCCCAGCATTTT.

The chain employs TRBV18 and TRBJ2-2, with 13 bases identical to TRBD2. This CDR3 has 17 amino acids. The J segment lost 3 bases and the V segment lost 6 bases, leaving 7 bases of the junction unmatched. Per germline, CDR1 KGHSH and CDR2 LQKENI. The CDR3 DNA reads TGTGCCAGCTCCTTAACTGGACTAGCGGGAGACACCGGGGAGCTGTTTTTT. It yields the protein CASSLTGLAGDTGELFF.

This chain links TRBV20-1 with TRBJ1-2; D uncertain. Between the trimmed V and J ends, which lost 5 bases and 2 bases, there was a span of 6 bases. The germline V gene has CDR1 DFQATT and CDR2 SNEGSKA (reference sequence). The CDR3 extends over 11 amino acids. Here the CDR3 reads CSALDNYGYTF. CDR3 coding DNA: TGCAGTGCTCTGGACAACTATGGCTACACCTTC.

This clonotype was detected only a few times. V is TRBV5-1 and J is TRBJ1-4, with unresolved D. Trimming took 3 bases from V and 1 from J, leaving 7 bases between them. Germline lookup yields CDR1 SGHRS and CDR2 YFSETQ. The CDR3 consists of 14 residues. The CDR3 spells CASSSGVTNEKLFF. DNA for the CDR3: TGCGCCAGCAGCTCCGGGGTAACTAATGAAAAACTGTTTTTT.

The chain carries TRBV11-1 and TRBJ2-5; 8 nucleotides align to TRBD1. Germline-derived CDR1 and CDR2 are SGHAT and FQDESV (reference sequence). CDR3 length equals 15 residues. The trim removed 3 bases at V and 4 bases at J, leaving 7 bases unmatched. The chain's CDR3 is CASSFQTGTGETQYF. CDR3 DNA: TGTGCCAGCAGCTTCCAGACAGGGACAGGAGAGACCCAGTACTTC.

This clonotype was picked up a small number of times. The chain is built from TRBV29-1 and TRBJ2-3; D not resolved. V dropped 0 bases and J dropped 3 bases, with 7 bases sitting between them. The CDR3 contains 13 residues. CDR1 SQVTM and CDR2 ANQGSEA come from the germline V gene. The CDR3 DNA reads TGCAGCGTTGAAGATCTTCAGACAGATACGCAGTATTTT. Its protein product is CSVEDLQTDTQYF.